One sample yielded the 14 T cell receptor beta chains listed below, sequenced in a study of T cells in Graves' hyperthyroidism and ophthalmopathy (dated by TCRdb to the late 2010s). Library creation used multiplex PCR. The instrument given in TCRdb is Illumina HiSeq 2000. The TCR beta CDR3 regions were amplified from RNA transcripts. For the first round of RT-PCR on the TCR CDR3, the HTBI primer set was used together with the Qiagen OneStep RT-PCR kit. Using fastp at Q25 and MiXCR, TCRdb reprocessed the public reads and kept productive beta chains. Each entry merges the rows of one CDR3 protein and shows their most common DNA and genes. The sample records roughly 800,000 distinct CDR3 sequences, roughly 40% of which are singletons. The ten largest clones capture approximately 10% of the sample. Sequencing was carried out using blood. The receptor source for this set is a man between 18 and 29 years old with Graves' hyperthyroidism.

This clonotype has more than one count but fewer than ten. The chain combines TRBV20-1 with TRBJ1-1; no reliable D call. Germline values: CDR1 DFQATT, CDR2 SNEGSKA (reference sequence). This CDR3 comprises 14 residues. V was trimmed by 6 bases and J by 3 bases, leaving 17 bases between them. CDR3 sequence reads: CSAKVPGFDTEAFF. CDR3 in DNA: TGCAGTGCCAAGGTCCCAGGTTTCGACACTGAAGCTTTCTTT.

CDR3 amino acids: CASSFRDSGAEEQYF. CDR3 in DNA: TGCGCCAGCAGCTTCCGGGACTCCGGGGCGGAGGAGCAGTACTTC. The chain links TRBV5-1 to TRBJ2-7; D is possibly TRBD2 (6 bases). Trimming removed 2 bases at V and 7 bases at J, with 19 bases between. The CDR3 extends over 15 amino acids. Germline loops: CDR1 SGHRS, CDR2 YFSETQ.

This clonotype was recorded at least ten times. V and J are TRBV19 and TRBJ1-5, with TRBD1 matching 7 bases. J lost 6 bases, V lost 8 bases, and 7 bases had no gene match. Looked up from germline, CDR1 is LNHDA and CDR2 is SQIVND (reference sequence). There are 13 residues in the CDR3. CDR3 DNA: TGTGCCAGTTGGACAGGATCAGGTCAGCCCCAGCATTTT. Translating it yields CASWTGSGQPQHF. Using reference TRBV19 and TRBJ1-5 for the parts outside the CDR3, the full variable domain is DGGITQSPKYLFRKEGQNVTLSCEQNLNHDAMYWYRQDPGQGLRLIYYSQIVNDFQKGDIAEGYSVSREKKESFPLTVTSAQKNPTAFYLCASWTGSGQPQHFGDGTRLSIL.

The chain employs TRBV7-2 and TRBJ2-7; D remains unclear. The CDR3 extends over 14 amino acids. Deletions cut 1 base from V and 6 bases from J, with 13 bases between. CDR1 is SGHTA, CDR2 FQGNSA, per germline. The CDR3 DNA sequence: TGTGCCAGCAGCTTAGTAGGGCCGGCCGGCGAGCAGTACTTC. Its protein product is CASSLVGPAGEQYF. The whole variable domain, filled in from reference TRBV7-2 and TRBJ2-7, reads GAGVSQSPSNKVTEKGKDVELRCDPISGHTALYWYRQSLGQGLEFLIYFQGNSAPDKSGLPSDRFSAERTGGSVSTLTIQRTQQEDSAVYLCASSLVGPAGEQYFGPGTRLTVT.

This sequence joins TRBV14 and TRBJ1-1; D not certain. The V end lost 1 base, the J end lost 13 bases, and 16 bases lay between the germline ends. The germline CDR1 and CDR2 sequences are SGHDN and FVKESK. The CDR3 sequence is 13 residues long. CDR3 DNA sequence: TGTGCCAGCAGCCAAGTGGAACCCGCTGAGGGTTTCTTT. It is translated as CASSQVEPAEGFF.

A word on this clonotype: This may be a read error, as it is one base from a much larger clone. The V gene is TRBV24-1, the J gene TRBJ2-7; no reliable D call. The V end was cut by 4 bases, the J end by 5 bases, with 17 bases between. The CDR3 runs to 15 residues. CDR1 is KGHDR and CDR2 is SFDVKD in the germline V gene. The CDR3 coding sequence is TGTGCCACCAGTGACCCGCAGGACGGTCAACACGAGCAGTACTTC. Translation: CATSDPQDGQHEQYF.

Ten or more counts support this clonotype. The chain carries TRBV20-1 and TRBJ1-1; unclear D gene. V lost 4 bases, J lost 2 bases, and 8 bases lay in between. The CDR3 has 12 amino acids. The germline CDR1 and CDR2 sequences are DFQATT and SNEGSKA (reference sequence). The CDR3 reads CSATRGNTEAFF. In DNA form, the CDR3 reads TGCAGTGCTACGAGAGGAAACACTGAAGCTTTCTTT.

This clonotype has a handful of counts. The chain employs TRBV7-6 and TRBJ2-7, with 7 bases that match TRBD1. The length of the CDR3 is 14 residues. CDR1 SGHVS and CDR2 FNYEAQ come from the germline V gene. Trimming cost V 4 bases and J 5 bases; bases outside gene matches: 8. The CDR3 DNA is TGTGCCAGCAGCTCCATCCGGGACAGCCACGAGCAGTACTTC. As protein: CASSSIRDSHEQYF.

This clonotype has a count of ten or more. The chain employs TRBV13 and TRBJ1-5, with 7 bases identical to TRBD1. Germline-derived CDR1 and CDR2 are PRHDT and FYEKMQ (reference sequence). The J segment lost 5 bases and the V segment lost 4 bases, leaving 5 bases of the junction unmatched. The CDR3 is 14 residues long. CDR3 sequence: CASSYGQVDQPQHF. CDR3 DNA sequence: TGTGCCAGCAGCTATGGACAGGTTGATCAGCCCCAGCATTTT.

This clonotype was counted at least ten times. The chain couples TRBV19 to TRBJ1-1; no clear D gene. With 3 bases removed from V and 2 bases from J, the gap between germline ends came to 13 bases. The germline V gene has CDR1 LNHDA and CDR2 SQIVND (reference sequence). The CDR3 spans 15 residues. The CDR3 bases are TGTGCCAGTAGTATGGATGGCGATAAAAACACTGAAGCTTTCTTT. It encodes CASSMDGDKNTEAFF.

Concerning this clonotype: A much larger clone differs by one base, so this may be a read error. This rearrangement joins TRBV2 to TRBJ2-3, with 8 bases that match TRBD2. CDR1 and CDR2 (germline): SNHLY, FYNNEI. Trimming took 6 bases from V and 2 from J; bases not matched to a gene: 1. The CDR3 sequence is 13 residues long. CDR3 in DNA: TGTGCCAGCAGGACTAGCGACACAGATACGCAGTATTTT. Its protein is CASRTSDTDTQYF.

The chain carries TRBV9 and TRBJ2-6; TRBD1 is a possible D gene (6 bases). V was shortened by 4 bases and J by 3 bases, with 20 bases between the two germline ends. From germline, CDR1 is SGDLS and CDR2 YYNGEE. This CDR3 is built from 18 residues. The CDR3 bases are TGTGCCAGCAGCCAAGTCGAAGGGGGACCCCTTGGGGCCAACGTCCTGACTTTC. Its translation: CASSQVEGGPLGANVLTF.

The CDR3 DNA follows: TGTGCCAGTAGTATAGCGGCCCCCAGGGAAGCTTTCTTT. Translating it yields CASSIAAPREAFF. The rearrangement links TRBV19 to TRBJ1-1; D not resolved. In germline, CDR1 is LNHDA, CDR2 SQIVND (reference sequence). The CDR3 is 13 residues long. Deletions cut 1 base from V and 8 bases from J, with 11 bases between.

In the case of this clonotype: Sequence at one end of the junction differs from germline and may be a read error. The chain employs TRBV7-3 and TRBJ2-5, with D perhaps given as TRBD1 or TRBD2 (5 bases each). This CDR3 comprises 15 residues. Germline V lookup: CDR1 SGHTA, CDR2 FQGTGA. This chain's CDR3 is CASSQDYGGSETQYF. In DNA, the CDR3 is TGCGCCAGCAGCCAAGATTATGGGGGATCGGAGACCCAGTACTTC.